This TCR beta chain came from a study of blood T cell repertoires in COVID-19. Study at large: The study drew acute and convalescent COVID-19 samples from the United States, Italy and Spain.

This clone was seen only a few times. Original analysis: Researchers report that nucleated cell counts were estimated from reference gene primer amplification. Method: immunoSEQ multiplex PCR; TCRdb's copy keeps in-frame clones and lacks some. The V and J calls and clone size are taken from that table; D and trimming were inferred from the DNA. The sample holds roughly 200,000 clones, 86% seen once. This study enrolled people aged 18 to 89 from around 26 US geographic areas. Categorization into cohorts depended on clinical history that participants reported. Per germline, CDR1 SGHTA and CDR2 FQGNSA. The CDR3 has 16 residues. With 1 base removed from V and 1 base from J, the gap between germline ends came to 14 bases.

Sequencing was done on a sample of PBMCs or T cells enriched from blood (not recorded which). This clonotype originated in a man aged 35 to 55 with acute COVID-19. The chain has TRBV7-2 and TRBJ2-7; D remains ambiguous. The CDR3 DNA reads TGTGCCAGCAGCTTAGATCGTCCGGTTATTTCCTACGAGCAGTACTTC. Its protein product is CASSLDRPVISYEQYF.